Below, 29 T cell receptor beta chains from the same sample are listed, as sequenced in a study of regulatory dendritic cells for organ transplantation. Sorted T cells were CFSE-labeled and cultured approximately five days with allogeneic regulatory or mature dendritic cells at 1:10. Their target antigens are unknown. Some clones are missing from TCRdb's copy, which holds only in-frame ones; the method was immunoSEQ multiplex PCR. The table lists approximately 12,000 clones, less than 70% of them singletons. Source material: naive CD8+ T cells from blood cultured with dendritic cells. Regarding subset: CD45RA+ naive T cells. The source is a human donor in good health.

The V and J genes are TRBV9 and TRBJ2-3, with 10 bases matching TRBD2. Trimming removed 4 bases from V and 1 base from J; junction bases left unmatched: 6. The CDR3 covers 16 residues. Per the germline V gene, CDR1 is SGDLS and CDR2 is YYNGEE. CDR3 in amino acids: CASSPTGLARTDTQYF. CDR3 sequence (DNA): TGTGCCAGCAGCCCTACGGGACTAGCGCGCACAGATACGCAGTATTTT.

The rearrangement joins TRBV5-5 to TRBJ2-7; 8 bases are a match to TRBD1. Germline lookup yields CDR1 SGHKS and CDR2 YYEKEE (reference sequence). The CDR3 totals 13 residues. Trimming took 5 bases from V and 4 from J; bases not matched to a gene: 5. The CDR3 loop is CASRLTGEYEQYF. In nucleotides, the CDR3 is TGTGCCAGCAGACTGACAGGGGAATACGAGCAGTACTTC.

The chain uses TRBV29-1 and TRBJ2-7; D perhaps matches TRBD2 (6 bases). Germline assignment: CDR1 SQVTM and CDR2 ANQGSEA. V gave up 6 bases and J gave up 6 bases, with 12 bases separating them. The CDR3 spans 11 residues. As DNA, the CDR3 is TGCAGCGTATGGAGGGGAATCGAGCAGTACTTC. This encodes CSVWRGIEQYF.

The CDR3 reads CASSQMVGPGQEAFF. The CDR3 DNA is TGTGCCAGCAGCCAAATGGTGGGTCCGGGACAAGAAGCTTTCTTT. V usage is TRBV14 and J usage is TRBJ1-1, with D perhaps matching TRBD1 (6 bases). The ends were cut back, 2 bases at V and 8 bases at J, with 18 bases in the middle. CDR1 and CDR2 from the germline V gene are SGHDN and FVKESK. This CDR3 region has 15 residues. The full variable domain, completed using reference TRBV14 and TRBJ1-1, is EAGVTQFPSHSVIEKGQTVTLRCDPISGHDNLYWYRRVMGKEIKFLLHFVKESKQDESGMPNNRFLAERTGGTYSTLKVQPAELEDSGVYFCASSQMVGPGQEAFFGQGTRLTVV.

The chain links TRBV7-3 to TRBJ1-1, with D perhaps TRBD1 (6 bases). The CDR3 runs 18 residues. V gave up 0 bases and J gave up 1 base, with 18 bases separating them. Germline values: CDR1 SGHTA, CDR2 FQGTGA. CDR3 in DNA: TGTGCCAGCAGCTTAACCCCCCCCGTGACAGGTTGGAACACTGAAGCTTTCTTT. This encodes CASSLTPPVTGWNTEAFF.

In this sample, this clone turned up a few times. The chain uses TRBV7-2 and TRBJ2-1, with 10 bases aligning to TRBD1. The CDR3 totals 15 residues. CDR1 is SGHTA and CDR2 is FQGNSA in the germline V gene. V was pared by 4 bases and J by 2 bases, with 2 bases of the junction left unmatched. The CDR3 DNA reads as TGTGCCAGCAGCTACGGGACAGGGGCCTACAATGAGCAGTTCTTC. Residues: CASSYGTGAYNEQFF.

V and J are TRBV19 and TRBJ2-7, with D uncertain. This CDR3 comprises 15 residues. The V end lost 3 bases, the J end lost 0 bases, and 12 bases lay between the germline ends. Germline CDR1 and CDR2: LNHDA and SQIVND (reference sequence). Here the CDR3 reads CASSIARINSYEQYF. The DNA of the CDR3 is TGTGCCAGTAGTATCGCGAGGATAAACTCCTACGAGCAGTACTTC.

The chain combines TRBV5-1 with TRBJ1-3; TRBD1 aligns across 8 bases. CDR3 length equals 17 residues. Unmatched junction bases numbered 9, after V lost 4 bases and J lost 0 bases. Germline V CDR1 and CDR2: SGHRS, YFSETQ. The CDR3 reads CASSTGTGWFSGNTIYF. CDR3 bases: TGCGCCAGCAGCACCGGGACAGGCTGGTTCTCTGGAAACACCATATATTTT.

This chain links TRBV19 with TRBJ1-5; the match to TRBD1 covers 8 bases. Losses at the gene ends were 6 bases for V and 5 bases for J; bases not matched to a gene: 3. Germline CDR1 is LNHDA and CDR2 is SQIVND (reference sequence). The CDR3 totals 13 residues. CDR3 residues: CASSGQGYQPQHF. The CDR3 DNA is TGTGCCAGTAGCGGACAGGGTTATCAGCCCCAGCATTTT.

This clone turned up a few times. CDR3 DNA: TGTGCCAGCAGCCTGGGACAGGGGGCGGATGGCTACACCTTC. This codes for CASSLGQGADGYTF. The rearrangement uses TRBV13 and TRBJ1-2, with 12 bases aligning to TRBD1. Looked up from germline, CDR1 is PRHDT and CDR2 is FYEKMQ (reference sequence). J gave up 6 bases and V 5 bases, and 4 bases lay outside the gene matches. This CDR3 contains 14 residues.

The V gene is TRBV7-2, the J gene TRBJ1-3; a possible D gene is TRBD1 (6 bases). The CDR3 sequence is 14 residues long. CDR1 and CDR2 from the germline V gene are SGHTA and FQGNSA. V was clipped by 5 bases and J by 4 bases, with 12 bases between them. The DNA for the CDR3 is TGTGCCAGCAGCACAGGGTTAAACGGAAACACCATATATTTT. Translated: CASSTGLNGNTIYF. Combining the CDR3 with reference TRBV7-2 and TRBJ1-3 gives the whole variable domain GAGVSQSPSNKVTEKGKDVELRCDPISGHTALYWYRQSLGQGLEFLIYFQGNSAPDKSGLPSDRFSAERTGGSVSTLTIQRTQQEDSAVYLCASSTGLNGNTIYFGEGSWLTVV.

The gene calls are TRBV27 and TRBJ1-5; 11 bases are a match to TRBD1. V lost 6 bases and J lost 4; bases outside the gene matches: 5. The CDR3 runs 15 residues. Germline V gives CDR1 MNHEY, CDR2 SMNVEV (reference sequence). CDR3 sequence: CASSSGTGGNQPQHF. The CDR3 DNA is TGTGCCAGCAGCTCAGGGACAGGGGGAAATCAGCCCCAGCATTTT.

V is TRBV5-1 and J is TRBJ1-1; D is ambiguous. The CDR3 runs 16 residues. V lost 4 bases to trimming and J lost 2 bases, with 18 bases between them. Germline V gene sequence: CDR1 SGHRS, CDR2 YFSETQ. CDR3 sequence: CASSPRGWEINTEAFF. The CDR3 DNA is TGCGCCAGCAGCCCCCGTGGATGGGAGATTAACACTGAAGCTTTCTTT. Supplemented by reference TRBV5-1 and TRBJ1-1, the full variable domain reads KAGVTQTPRYLIKTRGQQVTLSCSPISGHRSVSWYQQTPGQGLQFLFEYFSETQRNKGNFPGRFSGRQFSNSRSEMNVSTLELGDSALYLCASSPRGWEINTEAFFGQGTRLTVV.

This chain joins TRBV7-2 and TRBJ2-1, with a possible D match to TRBD2 (7 bases). The germline CDR1 and CDR2 sequences are SGHTA and FQGNSA. Between the trimmed V and J ends, which lost 0 bases and 8 bases, there was a span of 11 bases. CDR3 length: 14 residues. The CDR3 nucleotides read TGTGCCAGCAGCTTAGCGGGGGGGCACTATGAGCAGTTCTTC. Translation gives CASSLAGGHYEQFF.

In its sample, this clone was seen once. CDR3 residues: CASRALAGGTDTQYF. The CDR3 DNA reads as TGTGCCAGCAGGGCACTAGCGGGGGGCACAGATACGCAGTATTTT. The chain employs TRBV6-5 and TRBJ2-3; TRBD2 aligns across 11 bases. The trim removed 6 bases at V and 1 base at J, leaving 3 bases unmatched. Germline CDR1 reads MNHEY; CDR2 reads SVGAGI. The CDR3 loop spans 15 amino acids.

This clone was counted only a few times. V is TRBV7-9 and J is TRBJ2-7; TRBD1 aligns across 7 bases. The CDR3 consists of 13 residues. CDR1 and CDR2 (germline): SEHNR, FQNEAQ (reference sequence). V trimming: 7 bases; J trimming: 2 bases; junction bases outside the gene matches: 5. In DNA, the CDR3 is TGTGCCAGCAACCAAGGGACAGCCTACGAGCAGTACTTC. This sequence encodes CASNQGTAYEQYF. The full variable domain, rest sourced from reference TRBV7-9 and TRBJ2-7, is DTGVSQNPRHKITKRGQNVTFRCDPISEHNRLYWYRQTLGQGPEFLTYFQNEAQLEKSRLLSDRFSAERPKGSFSTLEIQRTEQGDSAMYLCASNQGTAYEQYFGPGTRLTVT.

This clone was counted between two and nine times. The chain joins TRBV9 to TRBJ1-1; the D gene is possibly TRBD1 (5 bases). There are 16 residues in the CDR3. V shed 1 base and J shed 0 bases, with 13 bases lying between them. From germline, CDR1 is SGDLS and CDR2 YYNGEE. The chain's CDR3 is CASSVSPDNMNTEAFF. The DNA for the CDR3 is TGTGCCAGCAGCGTAAGTCCGGACAACATGAACACTGAAGCTTTCTTT.

The chain uses TRBV6-1 and TRBJ2-1; D is undetermined. Germline V gene sequence: CDR1 MNHNS, CDR2 SASEGT. This CDR3 has 13 residues. V gave up 11 bases and J gave up 2 bases, with 13 bases separating them. CDR3 protein: CAASSQAYNEQFF. Written as DNA, the CDR3 is TGTGCCGCCAGCAGTCAGGCCTACAATGAGCAGTTCTTC.

The chain is built from TRBV7-8 and TRBJ2-2; D gene uncertain. This CDR3 spans 14 amino acids. In germline, CDR1 is SGHVS, CDR2 FQNEAQ. V gave up 4 bases and J gave up 2 bases, with 8 bases separating them. In DNA, the CDR3 is TGTGCCAGCAGCTCCCCGTTTAACACCGGGGAGCTGTTTTTT. Translating gives CASSSPFNTGELFF.

There are a few counts of this clone. The chain carries TRBV11-3 and TRBJ2-1; 12 bases map to TRBD2. Germline lookup yields CDR1 SGHNT and CDR2 YENEEA. The CDR3 contains 16 residues. The junction had 3 bases not matched to a gene; V was cut back by 1 base and J by 5 bases. CDR3 in DNA: TGTGCCAGCAGCTTAGGAGGACTAGCGGGGCACAATGAGCAGTTCTTC. As protein: CASSLGGLAGHNEQFF.

The chain couples TRBV7-6 to TRBJ2-1, with TRBD2 identical over 9 bases. This CDR3 is 16 amino acids long. J gave up 3 bases and V 1 base, and 4 bases lay outside the gene matches. CDR1 and CDR2 (germline): SGHVS, FNYEAQ. CDR3 loop: CASSLEASGDYNEQFF. The CDR3 bases are TGTGCCAGCAGCTTAGAGGCTAGCGGGGACTACAATGAGCAGTTCTTC.

The rearrangement links TRBV4-3 to TRBJ2-1, with 7 bases fitting TRBD1. The germline gives CDR1 LGHNA, CDR2 YSLEER. J lost 3 bases, V lost 0 bases, and 8 bases had no gene match. The CDR3 is 17 residues long. The chain's CDR3 is CASSQDLSGGSYNEQFF. The CDR3 DNA follows: TGCGCCAGCAGCCAAGATTTGTCAGGGGGTAGCTACAATGAGCAGTTCTTC.

This clone was recorded a few times. The rearrangement joins TRBV27 to TRBJ2-6; D might be TRBD2 (6 bases). This CDR3 region has 22 residues. With 0 bases removed from V and 2 bases from J, the gap between germline ends came to 26 bases. The germline V gene encodes CDR1 MNHEY and CDR2 SMNVEV (reference sequence). CDR3 bases: TGTGCCAGCAGTTTATCGGGGCCGGGACTCCCGGTGATAGGGGCTGGGGCCAACGTCCTGACTTTC. The encoded protein is CASSLSGPGLPVIGAGANVLTF.

The chain joins TRBV4-3 to TRBJ1-1; 8 nucleotides agree with TRBD1. The CDR3 has 15 residues. CDR1 and CDR2 (germline): LGHNA, YSLEER. The V and J ends lost 3 bases and 4 bases, in that order; junction bases with no gene match: 7. The CDR3 spells CASSQVQGGITEAFF. CDR3 nucleotide sequence: TGCGCCAGCAGCCAGGTACAGGGGGGGATCACTGAAGCTTTCTTT.

V is TRBV5-4 and J is TRBJ1-5; D not resolved. Trimming removed 4 bases at V and 1 base at J, with 6 bases between. The CDR3 runs to 13 residues. Germline V gene data show CDR1 as SGHNT and CDR2 as YYREEE (reference sequence). CDR3 loop: CASSAGSNQPQHF. For the CDR3, the DNA is TGTGCCAGCAGCGCTGGCAGCAATCAGCCCCAGCATTTT.

Only a few counts were recorded for this clone. J is TRBJ1-1 and V is TRBV4-1; perhaps TRBD1 as D (5 bases). This CDR3 is 13 amino acids long. Germline CDR1 and CDR2: MGHRA and YSYEKL. V was shortened by 5 bases and J by 4 bases, with 11 bases between the two germline ends. CDR3 in amino acids: CASSTQGRTEAFF. CDR3 DNA sequence: TGCGCCAGCAGCACGCAGGGTCGCACTGAAGCTTTCTTT.

The gene calls are TRBV4-3 and TRBJ1-1; D is undetermined. The CDR3 contains 15 residues. Germline lookup yields CDR1 LGHNA and CDR2 YSLEER. Trimming stripped 1 base from V and 0 bases from J, with 9 bases between. The CDR3 nucleotides read TGCGCCAGCAGCCAAGGGACTTACCTGAACACTGAAGCTTTCTTT. Translation: CASSQGTYLNTEAFF.

This clone was observed a handful of times. The chain joins TRBV4-2 to TRBJ1-2; D gene ambiguous. CDR1 and CDR2 (germline): LGHNA, YNFKEQ. The V end was cut by 3 bases, the J end by 5 bases, with 10 bases between. The CDR3 is 13 amino acids. The CDR3 DNA sequence: TGTGCCAGCAGCCAGCTCGGGAGGTATGGCTACACCTTC. As protein: CASSQLGRYGYTF.

The table lists this clone with a count of one. This chain uses TRBV7-9 with TRBJ2-3, with 11 bases that match TRBD2. Unmatched junction bases numbered 4, after V lost 2 bases and J lost 3 bases. Germline loops: CDR1 SEHNR, CDR2 FQNEAQ (reference sequence). The CDR3 runs 16 residues. CDR3 residues: CASSLLAGGRTDTQYF. CDR3 DNA: TGTGCCAGCAGCTTACTAGCGGGGGGAAGAACAGATACGCAGTATTTT.